One and the same sample provided the 4 T cell receptor beta chains below, sequenced in a study of somatic mutations in cytotoxic T cells in rheumatoid arthritis. TCRdb keeps only in-frame clones here, not all; method: immunoSEQ multiplex PCR. The sample yields some 35,000 clones, under 85% seen once. Sample: CD8+ T cells sorted from blood. The receptors stem from a man aged 40-50 years in good health.

This clone has a single count. The chain uses TRBV10-3 and TRBJ2-4; the match to TRBD1 covers 8 bases. Trimming took 1 base from V and 2 from J; bases not matched to a gene: 7. The CDR3 length is 17 residues. CDR1 ENHRY and CDR2 SYGVKD come from the germline V gene. The CDR3 spells CAISEFGQGETKNIQYF. The DNA for the CDR3 is TGTGCCATCAGTGAGTTCGGACAGGGCGAAACCAAAAACATTCAGTACTTC.

This clone has more than one count but fewer than ten. CDR3 in DNA: TGTGCCACCACGGATTCTGGGGCCAACGTCCTGACTTTC. It codes for CATTDSGANVLTF. V usage is TRBV15 and J usage is TRBJ2-6; D is unclear. The V end lost 7 bases, the J end lost 1 base, and 5 bases lay between the germline ends. The CDR3 covers 13 residues. Germline CDR1 is LNHNV and CDR2 is YYDKDF (reference sequence).

The V gene is TRBV19, the J gene TRBJ1-3; possible D gene TRBD1, 5 bases. This CDR3 comprises 13 residues. The V and J ends lost 9 bases and 2 bases respectively, with 11 bases between them. Germline V gives CDR1 LNHDA, CDR2 SQIVND (reference sequence). The CDR3 coding sequence is TGTGCCAGCCGAGAGGGGCCTGGAAACACCATATATTTT. Its translation: CASREGPGNTIYF.

V usage is TRBV12-2 and J usage is TRBJ1-1. TRBV12-2 is designated a pseudogene. The CDR3 extends over 15 amino acids. The CDR3, as DNA: TGTGCAAGTCGCGTCCCGGCAGGGTGGGACTCTGAAGCTTTCTTT. Protein product: CASRVPAGWDSEAFF.